This entry concerns a single T cell receptor beta chain. CD8 cells regarded as naive lacked CD45RO, were positively chosen for CCR7, and omitted terminally differentiated effector memory CD45RA+ cells. These data come from a study of shared clonotypes between healthy human individuals. The method was immunoSEQ multiplex PCR; TCRdb's version includes in-frame clones alone and lacks a portion of them. The data show around 2.1 million clones, approximately 94% seen once. This CDR3 is 19 amino acids long. Trimming took 1 base from V and 0 from J; bases not matched to a gene: 10. The germline V gene has CDR1 SEHNR and CDR2 FQNEAQ (reference sequence).

The TCR originated in a man aged 18 to 35 in good health. Some clones in this sample may be carry-over from other donors' samples. This chain connects TRBV7-9 to TRBJ2-1, with 9 positions matching TRBD2. The sample comprised naive CD8+ T cells from PBMCs. The CDR3, as DNA: TGTGCCAGCAGCTTAGGGGTCTCGGCGGGAGGGCACTCCTACAATGAGCAGTTCTTC. This encodes CASSLGVSAGGHSYNEQFF.